This TCR beta chain derives from a study of blood T cells in healthy people across ages (dated by TCRdb to the mid-2010s). Study-level background: In model experiments, roughly one uniquely barcoded TCR beta cDNA molecule per two T cells was captured by template switching. Age-related changes in TCR beta repertoire diversity were measured in the study by deep sequencing normalized with unique cDNA molecular identifiers. Donors were grouped into four age groups: young (average roughly 17 years), middle-aged (roughly 37), aged (around 60) and long-lived (just over 80). To avoid experimental bias, donors of different ages were distributed randomly across sequencing lanes. The study analyzed two additional independent replicas of 1 million unique cDNA reads from the same blood draw for two donors, one aged 18 to 30 and one aged 80 or older.

Deletion took 3 bases off V and 3 bases off J, with a span of 18 bases between the germline ends. The CDR3 holds 17 amino acids from the cysteine to the phenylalanine. The retained sequence is limited to the CDR3, 51 bases, with the frame set at the first base. According to the germline V gene (reference sequence), CDR1 reads MNHEY and CDR2 reads SMNVEV. Results and caveats for the whole study, not just this receptor: Bulk unsorted PBMC profiling prevented conclusive comparison of naive and antigen-experienced compartments. As age increased, observed TCR beta diversity per million T cells dropped in a roughly linear way, and a significant reduction was already evident by age 40. A strong correlation was found between observed TCR beta diversity and the percentage of naive T cells measured by flow cytometry. Because donor CMV infection status was unknown, age-related changes in expanded clonotypes were potentially confounded. Estimates of total diversity from one million sequenced T cells were regarded as lower bounds and underestimates. Compared with the aged group, more naive CD4+ T cells, fewer expanded clones and increased TCR diversity were shown by the long-lived group, suggesting age selection.

Library method: 5' RACE. The sample was run on an Illumina HiSeq 2500. A second PCR of roughly 7 to 11 cycles was performed with a sample-barcoded 5' primer and a J-beta primer mix. A unique molecular identifier was introduced onto each TCR beta cDNA molecule by a template-switch 5' adaptor carrying 12 random nucleotides. Each sample yielded at least 2.5 million CDR3-containing paired-end reads. First-strand cDNA was synthesized from all RNA with the Mint cDNA synthesis kit, primed by a TRBC-specific oligonucleotide. Following uracil-DNA glycosylase treatment, a first 18-cycle PCR with universal primers M1SS and BC2_uni_R was performed on all cDNA. Per the original workflow: For normalization, 1 million high-quality reads, each with a distinct molecular identifier, were randomly selected from each sample. Reads sharing molecular identifiers were discarded rather than binned into consensus sequences. MiTCR, with a Q25 quality threshold and the strictest error-elimination algorithm, was used for CDR3 identification, clonotype clustering and error correction. A nonparametric unseen species model with Euler transformation was used to estimate a lower bound on total TCR beta diversity. In TCRdb, the public reads were trimmed at Q25 with fastp and aligned with MiXCR, with productive beta chains retained. Identical CDR3 protein sequences are pooled into one entry, listed with their most common genes and DNA. TCRdb's processing, not the authors', yielded these V and J calls. The sample yields around 900,000 distinct CDR3 sequences; roughly 51% were counted once. The ten most abundant clones make up 20% to 25% of the sample.

The approximately 40 donors, aged roughly 6 to 100 years, were systemically healthy Caucasian individuals from Russia. Around 10 milliliters of peripheral blood were drawn from each donor into EDTA-treated Vacutainer tubes. PBMCs were isolated by Ficoll-Paque density-gradient centrifugation, with at least 7 million obtained per sample. Total RNA, at least 6 micrograms per sample, was extracted from PBMCs with Trizol reagent. The percentages of naive CD45RAhigh/CD27high T cells were determined by flow cytometry on a PBMC aliquot from every donor. As concerns this clonotype: Its antigen is not yet known. No clone much larger than this one lies a single base away; base qualities are absent.

The receptor was derived from a woman aged 60 to 75 in good health. Rearrangement joined TRBV27 to TRBJ2-1; TRBD2 is a weak D gene call, 7 bases matching. Sequencing was performed on blood. The sequenced DNA is TGTGCCAGCAGTTTTCGGGGGGCGGGAGTGGACTACAATGAGCAGTTCTTC. Translation gives CASSFRGAGVDYNEQFF.